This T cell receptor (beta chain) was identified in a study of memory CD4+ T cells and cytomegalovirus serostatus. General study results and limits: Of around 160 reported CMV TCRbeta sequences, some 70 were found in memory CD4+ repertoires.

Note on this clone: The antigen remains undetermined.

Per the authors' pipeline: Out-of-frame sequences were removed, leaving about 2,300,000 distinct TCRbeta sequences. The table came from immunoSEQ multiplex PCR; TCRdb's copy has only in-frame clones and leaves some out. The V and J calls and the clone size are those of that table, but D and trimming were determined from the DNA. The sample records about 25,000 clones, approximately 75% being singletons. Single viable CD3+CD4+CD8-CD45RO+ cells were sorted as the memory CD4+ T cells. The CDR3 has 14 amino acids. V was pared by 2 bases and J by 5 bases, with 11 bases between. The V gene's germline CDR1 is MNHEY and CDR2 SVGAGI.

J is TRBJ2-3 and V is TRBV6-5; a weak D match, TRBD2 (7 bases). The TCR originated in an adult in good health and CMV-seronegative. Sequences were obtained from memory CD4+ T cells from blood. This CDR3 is CASSYRGAEDTQYF. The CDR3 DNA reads TGTGCCAGCAGTTACCGGGGGGCCGAAGATACGCAGTATTTT.